Here is one T cell receptor beta chain with its context. What it recognizes is unknown. The assay was immunoSEQ multiplex PCR, and TCRdb's table has in-frame clones only and misses some. The sample has roughly 40,000 clones, about 89% seen once. These data belong to a study of PD-1 blockade in classical Hodgkin lymphoma. J was trimmed by 0 bases and V by 6 bases; bases with no gene match: 4. Per germline, CDR1 SNHLY and CDR2 FYNNEI. CDR3 length: 14 residues. With no exception, relapse followed autologous stem cell transplantation in all patients, and brentuximab vedotin exposure varied. Under best response, outcomes were complete response, partial response or progressive disease. Study-level findings and limits: Prior to therapy, complete responders displayed diversity much like that of newly diagnosed patients. No one has yet defined what causes the repertoire differences, which may be disease activity or prior therapy. Compared with baseline, CD4+ but not CD8+ TCR diversity had risen significantly by C4D1.

The TCR comes from a human donor with classical Hodgkin lymphoma. This rearrangement joins TRBV2 to TRBJ1-1; 7 bases map to TRBD1. The sequencing used peripheral blood mononuclear cells (PBMCs), collected at baseline. The CDR3 reads CASRGTEVNTEAFF. Written as DNA, the CDR3 is TGTGCCAGCAGGGGGACAGAAGTGAACACTGAAGCTTTCTTT. The full variable domain, rest sourced from reference TRBV2 and TRBJ1-1, is EPEVTQTPSHQVTQMGQEVILRCVPISNHLYFYWYRQILGQKVEFLVSFYNNEISEKSEIFDDQFSVERPDGSNFTLKIRSTKLEDSAMYFCASRGTEVNTEAFFGQGTRLTVV.